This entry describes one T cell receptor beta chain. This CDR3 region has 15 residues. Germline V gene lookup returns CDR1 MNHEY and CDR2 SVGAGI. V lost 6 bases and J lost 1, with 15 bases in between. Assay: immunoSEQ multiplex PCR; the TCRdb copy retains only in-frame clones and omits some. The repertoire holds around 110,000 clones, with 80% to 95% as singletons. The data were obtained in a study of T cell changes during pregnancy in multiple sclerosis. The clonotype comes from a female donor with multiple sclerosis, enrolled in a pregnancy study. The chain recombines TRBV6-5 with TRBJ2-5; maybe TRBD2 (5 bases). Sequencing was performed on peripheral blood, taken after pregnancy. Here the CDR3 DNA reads TGTGCCAGCAGCCCAAATCTAGCAAGCCAAGAGACCCAGTACTTC. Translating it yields CASSPNLASQETQYF.